The 27 T cell receptor beta chains below all came from one sample that was sequenced in a study of blood T cell repertoires in COVID-19. Data came from immunoSEQ multiplex PCR; TCRdb stores just in-frame clones and leaves some out. Here the sample spans under 400,000 clones, around nine tenths being singletons. The material sequenced was PBMCs or T cells enriched from blood (not recorded which). The receptor set was obtained from a woman aged 25 to 45 who had been exposed to COVID-19.

V gene TRBV3-1 (or the pseudogene TRBV3-2) combines with J gene TRBJ2-1; D uncertain. V was pared by 1 base and J by 4 bases, with 8 bases between. This CDR3 is built from 14 residues. Germline V gene lookup returns CDR1 LGHDT and CDR2 YNNKEL (reference sequence). CDR3 sequence reads: CASSQGAPYNEQFF. CDR3 bases: TGTGCCAGCAGCCAAGGAGCACCATACAATGAGCAGTTCTTC.

This clone was recorded once. This chain links TRBV20-1 with TRBJ2-2; D is perhaps TRBD2 (5 bases). Per germline, CDR1 DFQATT and CDR2 SNEGSKA (reference sequence). V shed 6 bases and J shed 9 bases, with 11 bases lying between them. This CDR3 spans 11 amino acids. CDR3 sequence reads: CSAALVRELFF. CDR3 nucleotide sequence: TGCAGTGCGGCACTAGTCCGGGAGCTGTTTTTT.

This chain uses TRBV5-1 with TRBJ1-1, with unresolved D. CDR1 and CDR2 from the germline V gene are SGHRS and YFSETQ. The CDR3 runs 13 residues. The V and J ends lost 4 bases and 0 bases respectively, with 7 bases between them. CDR3 sequence reads: CASSLDLNTEAFF. As DNA, the CDR3 is TGCGCCAGCAGCCTGGACTTGAACACTGAAGCTTTCTTT.

J is TRBJ1-6 and V is TRBV7-2, with 7 positions matching TRBD1. Germline CDR1 is SGHTA and CDR2 is FQGNSA. The CDR3 consists of 15 residues. The junction had 8 bases not matched to a gene; V was cut back by 5 bases and J by 7 bases. The CDR3 DNA follows: TGTGCCAGCAGCGAGATAGGGACAGTCAATTCACCCCTCCACTTT. Translation: CASSEIGTVNSPLHF.

The chain is built from TRBV7-9 and TRBJ2-1; TRBD2 aligns across 10 bases. Germline V lookup: CDR1 SEHNR, CDR2 FQNEAQ (reference sequence). Trimming cost V 0 bases and J 7 bases; bases outside gene matches: 12. The CDR3 runs to 18 residues. CDR3 sequence (DNA): TGTGCCAGCAGCTTAGCCTCGGCTAGCGGGAGACCTTGGAATGAGCAGTTCTTC. This translates into CASSLASASGRPWNEQFF.

This sequence joins TRBV28 and TRBJ2-7; 7 nucleotides match TRBD1. This CDR3 is built from 14 residues. Trimming cost V 7 bases and J 1 base; bases outside gene matches: 7. Germline V lookup: CDR1 MDHEN, CDR2 SYDVKM. Here the CDR3 reads CASTPSDRSYEQYF. The CDR3 DNA is TGTGCCAGCACCCCCTCGGACAGGTCCTACGAGCAGTACTTC.

The rearrangement uses TRBV7-7 and TRBJ1-3; 9 bases align to TRBD1. The trim removed 2 bases at V and 4 bases at J, leaving 15 bases unmatched. There are 19 residues in the CDR3. CDR1 SSHAT and CDR2 FNYEAQ come from the germline V gene (reference sequence). The CDR3 DNA is TGTGCCAGCAGCTTACTCCCTCGGACAGGGGCAAGTCACGGAAACACCATATATTTT. Its protein product is CASSLLPRTGASHGNTIYF.

The chain couples TRBV5-1 to TRBJ2-7, with 12 bases lining up with TRBD2. Unmatched junction bases numbered 5, after V lost 4 bases and J lost 0 bases. Per the germline V gene, CDR1 is SGHRS and CDR2 is YFSETQ. CDR3 length: 16 amino acids. CDR3: CASSQGLAGNSYEQYF. The DNA of the CDR3 is TGCGCCAGCAGCCAGGGACTAGCGGGTAACTCCTACGAGCAGTACTTC.

The chain recombines TRBV5-1 with TRBJ2-5, with 10 bases matching TRBD2. Germline CDR1 reads SGHRS; CDR2 reads YFSETQ. The length of the CDR3 is 17 residues. The V gene end was trimmed by 0 bases and the J gene end by 4 bases; junction bases not matched to a gene: 9. Written as DNA, the CDR3 is TGCGCCAGCAGCTTGGTGTCCAGCGGGAGGGCCGGAGAGACCCAGTACTTC. Encoded protein: CASSLVSSGRAGETQYF.

The table lists this clone with a few counts. The J gene is TRBJ1-5, the V gene TRBV9; possible D gene TRBD1, 6 bases. The CDR3 sequence is 15 residues long. V was clipped by 4 bases and J by 0 bases, with 11 bases between them. Per the germline V gene, CDR1 is SGDLS and CDR2 is YYNGEE. The CDR3 is CASSPQGSSNQPQHF. In DNA, the CDR3 is TGTGCCAGCAGCCCACAGGGTAGTAGCAATCAGCCCCAGCATTTT.

The sample holds one count of this clone. The chain carries TRBV12-3 or TRBV12-4 and TRBJ2-7; 7 positions agree with TRBD1. The CDR3 sequence is 13 residues long. The trim removed 7 bases at V and 2 bases at J, leaving 5 bases unmatched. For the CDR3, the DNA is TGTGCCAGCACTACGGGACAGCCCTACGAGCAGTACTTC. This sequence encodes CASTTGQPYEQYF.

To note about this clone: The sample has other DNA sequences that encode this CDR3 too. This chain joins TRBV5-1 and TRBJ2-5; 8 positions match TRBD1. This CDR3 is built from 14 residues. The germline CDR1 and CDR2 sequences are SGHRS and YFSETQ. J lost 5 bases, V lost 0 bases, and 3 bases had no gene match. CDR3 residues: CASSLAGGGETQYF. The DNA for the CDR3 is TGCGCCAGCAGCTTGGCAGGGGGCGGGGAGACCCAGTACTTC.

The rearrangement uses TRBV20-1 and TRBJ2-4; D remains ambiguous. Germline loops: CDR1 DFQATT, CDR2 SNEGSKA (reference sequence). The CDR3 sequence is 11 residues long. V gave up 3 bases and J gave up 11 bases, with 11 bases separating them. The CDR3 region is CSARSSGFQYF. CDR3 in DNA: TGCAGTGCTAGGAGTTCGGGTTTTCAGTACTTC.

The rearrangement links TRBV14 to TRBJ2-5; 7 nucleotides align to TRBD2. Germline assignment: CDR1 SGHDN and CDR2 FVKESK. The CDR3 loop spans 16 amino acids. Trimming took 4 bases from V and 0 from J; bases not matched to a gene: 8. Written as DNA, the CDR3 is TGTGCCAGCAGCCCGACTAGCAGCCCGTACCAAGAGACCCAGTACTTC. Its protein product is CASSPTSSPYQETQYF.

The chain links TRBV7-8 to TRBJ1-2; weak D call: TRBD1 (6 bases). Trimming removed 6 bases from V and 5 bases from J, with 16 bases in between. The CDR3 covers 14 residues. CDR1 and CDR2 from the germline V gene are SGHVS and FQNEAQ. In DNA, the CDR3 is TGTGCCAGCAGTCATAGCTCCACAGGGTATGGCTACACCTTC. Its protein product is CASSHSSTGYGYTF.

This chain joins TRBV5-1 and TRBJ1-3, with D unclear. This CDR3 region has 15 residues. Germline CDR1 SGHRS, CDR2 YFSETQ. V lost 0 bases and J lost 0, with 7 bases in between. CDR3 residues: CASSLGEHSGNTIYF. DNA of the CDR3: TGCGCCAGCAGCTTGGGTGAACACTCTGGAAACACCATATATTTT.

V and J are TRBV14 and TRBJ1-2; D is unclear. Germline values: CDR1 SGHDN, CDR2 FVKESK. The germline V and J ends were trimmed by 4 bases and 4 bases, with 10 bases remaining between them. This CDR3 contains 13 residues. The CDR3 DNA sequence: TGTGCCAGCAGCCGAGACGGAGTCTATGGCTACACCTTC. Amino acid sequence: CASSRDGVYGYTF.

CDR3 amino acids: CASSPGRQASGNTIYF. The CDR3 DNA sequence: TGTGCCAGTAGTCCCGGGAGGCAGGCCTCTGGAAACACCATATATTTT. The chain carries TRBV19 and TRBJ1-3, with D hard to call. Deletions cut 5 bases from V and 0 bases from J, with 14 bases between. Per germline, CDR1 LNHDA and CDR2 SQIVND (reference sequence). This CDR3 is 16 amino acids long. Looking up the rest from reference TRBV19 and TRBJ1-3 gives the full variable domain: DGGITQSPKYLFRKEGQNVTLSCEQNLNHDAMYWYRQDPGQGLRLIYYSQIVNDFQKGDIAEGYSVSREKKESFPLTVTSAQKNPTAFYLCASSPGRQASGNTIYFGEGSWLTVV.

The chain carries TRBV10-3 and TRBJ2-7; D is possibly TRBD2 (5 bases). Germline V lookup: CDR1 ENHRY, CDR2 SYGVKD. The V end lost 4 bases, the J end lost 4 bases, and 17 bases lay between the germline ends. This CDR3 is built from 15 residues. CDR3 in amino acids: CAISVGEPGSYEQYF. CDR3 bases: TGTGCCATCAGTGTCGGAGAGCCGGGGTCGTACGAGCAGTACTTC.

This clone turned up a few times. This chain joins TRBV2 and TRBJ2-7; D is ambiguous. This CDR3 has 14 amino acids. The germline gives CDR1 SNHLY, CDR2 FYNNEI. The V and J ends lost 4 bases and 2 bases respectively, with 12 bases between them. CDR3 loop: CASSVPDTPYEQYF. DNA of the CDR3: TGTGCCAGCAGTGTGCCCGACACTCCCTACGAGCAGTACTTC.

This chain connects TRBV12-1 to TRBJ1-2. TRBV12-1 is given as a pseudogene. The CDR3 sequence is 14 residues long. The DNA for the CDR3 is TGTGCCAGCACAAAGCTGGTGGGAGGGAGGGGCTACACCTTC. Its protein product is CASTKLVGGRGYTF.

The chain carries TRBV4-1 and TRBJ2-3; D is unclear. Trimming removed 0 bases at V and 2 bases at J, with 12 bases between. The CDR3 extends over 16 amino acids. Germline CDR1 MGHRA, CDR2 YSYEKL. The CDR3 loop is CASSQEEVHLTDTQYF. In nucleotides, the CDR3 is TGCGCCAGCAGCCAAGAAGAGGTCCACCTCACAGATACGCAGTATTTT.

This chain links TRBV7-2 with TRBJ2-7; 8 nucleotides line up with TRBD2. Germline trimming cut 2 bases from V and 2 bases from J; bases unmatched to any gene: 8. This CDR3 region has 16 residues. CDR1 SGHTA and CDR2 FQGNSA come from the germline V gene. CDR3 region: CASSLPIAGNPYEQYF. The CDR3 nucleotides are TGTGCCAGCAGCTTACCCATAGCGGGAAACCCCTACGAGCAGTACTTC.

The chain uses TRBV7-9 and TRBJ2-1, with D hard to call. CDR3 length: 17 residues. CDR1 and CDR2 from the germline V gene are SEHNR and FQNEAQ (reference sequence). The germline V and J ends were trimmed by 1 base and 4 bases, with 17 bases remaining between them. CDR3 in amino acids: CASSLGRDGAAYNEQFF. CDR3 DNA sequence: TGTGCCAGCAGCTTAGGGAGAGACGGAGCTGCGTACAATGAGCAGTTCTTC.

The genes are TRBV19 and TRBJ1-3; D may be TRBD1 (5 bases). This CDR3 region has 14 residues. V was cut by 7 bases and J by 0 bases, with 10 bases left in between. Germline CDR1 and CDR2: LNHDA and SQIVND (reference sequence). This chain's CDR3 is CASMGLSSGNTIYF. For the CDR3, the DNA is TGTGCCAGTATGGGGCTCAGCTCTGGAAACACCATATATTTT.

The rearrangement links TRBV5-1 to TRBJ1-2, with 8 bases that match TRBD1. V shed 0 bases and J 7 bases; nucleotides not matched to a gene: 5. Germline values: CDR1 SGHRS, CDR2 YFSETQ. The CDR3 loop spans 14 amino acids. The CDR3 is CASSLAETGAGYTF. The CDR3 nucleotides read TGCGCCAGCAGCTTGGCCGAGACAGGGGCTGGCTACACCTTC.

This sequence joins TRBV10-3 and TRBJ2-7, with 12 bases that match TRBD2. Germline CDR1 reads ENHRY; CDR2 reads SYGVKD. The trim removed 7 bases at V and 6 bases at J, leaving 10 bases unmatched. This CDR3 is built from 15 residues. This CDR3 reads CAITTLLAGGGEQYF. CDR3 DNA sequence: TGTGCCATCACCACCTTACTAGCGGGAGGAGGCGAGCAGTACTTC.